Listed below are T cell receptor beta chains from one sample, sequenced in a study of glioma-infiltrating T cells after dendritic cell vaccination. TCRdb keeps only in-frame clones here, not all; method: immunoSEQ multiplex PCR. The repertoire has 55,000 to 75,000 clones, about four fifths of them found once; the top ten carry more than 15%. Specimen: blood, collected after dendritic cell vaccination. These receptors all come from a human donor with glioblastoma. Both conserved end residues are part of each CDR3. Each record gives: J gene, clone size, V gene, D gene, CDR3 length, CDR3 DNA, CDR3 protein. The D gene is left open where the match is weak. Rows may omit the clone size; those that give it use once, few, many or a size class.

J: TRBJ1-1
size: -
V: TRBV29-1
D: TRBD1
length: 12
DNA: TGCAGCGTTGCAGGGGGCGACACTGAAGCTTTCTTT
CDR3: CSVAGGDTEAFF

J: TRBJ2-3
size: -
V: TRBV18
D: -
length: 15
DNA: TGTGCCAGCTCACCACCGTACAGAAGCACAGATACGCAGTATTTT
CDR3: CASSPPYRSTDTQYF

J: TRBJ1-1
size: -
V: TRBV30
D: -
length: 12
DNA: TGTGCCTGGAGCGGGGTCTACACTGAAGCTTTCTTT
CDR3: CAWSGVYTEAFF

J: TRBJ1-5
size: once
V: TRBV18
D: -
length: 17
DNA: TGTGCCAGCTCTCTCGACAGAGCGAGCTTTAGCAATCAGCCCCAGCATTTT
CDR3: CASSLDRASFSNQPQHF

J: TRBJ2-5
size: -
V: TRBV6-1
D: -
length: 12
DNA: TGTGCCAGCAGCCCCAGGGTCATGGCCCAGTACTTC
CDR3: CASSPRVMAQYF

J: TRBJ2-7
size: -
V: TRBV6-5
D: TRBD2
length: 15
DNA: TGTGCCAGCAGCCGGGCCGGGACTAGCGACTACGAGCAGTACTTC
CDR3: CASSRAGTSDYEQYF

J: TRBJ2-2
size: -
V: TRBV27
D: -
length: 17
DNA: TGTGCCAGCAGTTTATCTGTGTTAAGGGGCCGCACCGGGGAGCTGTTTTTT
CDR3: CASSLSVLRGRTGELFF

J: TRBJ2-5
size: -
V: TRBV11-3
D: -
length: 15
DNA: TGTGCCAGCAGCTCATATTTGCGGGGTCGGGAGACCCAGTACTTC
CDR3: CASSSYLRGRETQYF

J: TRBJ2-1
size: -
V: TRBV11-3
D: TRBD2
length: 14
DNA: TGTGCCAGCAGCCAGGGACTAGCGGGCGATGAGCAGTTCTTC
CDR3: CASSQGLAGDEQFF

J: TRBJ1-2
size: -
V: TRBV11-2
D: -
length: 16
DNA: TGTGCCAGCAGCTCATGGACAGTAAGAGCTAACTATGGCTACACCTTC
CDR3: CASSSWTVRANYGYTF

J: TRBJ1-1
size: -
V: TRBV6-1
D: -
length: 15
DNA: TGTGCCAGCAGGGAAAAAGGGAGGTGGGCCACTGAAGCTTTCTTT
CDR3: CASREKGRWATEAFF

J: TRBJ1-1
size: -
V: TRBV4-3
D: -
length: 18
DNA: TGCGCCAGCAGCCAAGGACCCCGCGGGACGGTCGGCGGCGCTGAAGCTTTCTTT
CDR3: CASSQGPRGTVGGAEAFF

J: TRBJ1-2
size: -
V: TRBV11-1
D: -
length: 15
DNA: TGTGCCAGCAGCAAACACAGCCGTGCCTGGGATGGCTACACCTTC
CDR3: CASSKHSRAWDGYTF

J: TRBJ1-1
size: -
V: TRBV18
D: -
length: 16
DNA: TGTGCCAGCTCACCGCGGGGGGGTCAAGGTGGCACTGAAGCTTTCTTT
CDR3: CASSPRGGQGGTEAFF

J: TRBJ2-1
size: -
V: TRBV6-5
D: TRBD2
length: 15
DNA: TGTGCCAGCAGTTACTCCAGCGGGGGATACAATGAGCAGTTCTTC
CDR3: CASSYSSGGYNEQFF

J: TRBJ2-1
size: -
V: TRBV7-9
D: -
length: 13
DNA: TGTGCCAGCAGCCCCCCCAGGTTCAATGAGCAGTTCTTC
CDR3: CASSPPRFNEQFF

J: TRBJ1-1
size: once
V: TRBV5-1
D: -
length: 19
DNA: TGCGCCAGCAGCTTGATGTTTTCGGCCAGGGTGGTGGGTAACACTGAAGCTTTCTTT
CDR3: CASSLMFSARVVGNTEAFF

J: TRBJ1-2
size: -
V: TRBV11-3
D: -
length: 12
DNA: TGTGCCAGCAGCTTAAATAAACGGGGCTACACCTTC
CDR3: CASSLNKRGYTF

J: TRBJ2-7
size: -
V: TRBV5-6
D: -
length: 14
DNA: TGTGCCAGCAGTCGCCAGGGATCAAGTCGCGAGCAGTACTTC
CDR3: CASSRQGSSREQYF

J: TRBJ2-2
size: -
V: TRBV4-1
D: -
length: 15
DNA: TGCGCCAGCAGCCAAGACGCGGGAATCACCGGGGAGCTGTTTTTT
CDR3: CASSQDAGITGELFF

J: TRBJ1-1
size: -
V: TRBV28
D: -
length: 13
DNA: TGTGCCAGCAAGGTAGGGGATGGGACTGAAGCTTTCTTT
CDR3: CASKVGDGTEAFF

J: TRBJ1-2
size: -
V: TRBV7-6
D: TRBD1
length: 14
DNA: TGTGCCAGCAGTTTCGGGACAGGCCCCTATGGCTACACCTTC
CDR3: CASSFGTGPYGYTF

J: TRBJ1-4
size: -
V: TRBV4-3
D: -
length: 17
DNA: TGCGCCAGCAGCCAAGGTCCAGGGGCTACAACTAATGAAAAACTGTTTTTT
CDR3: CASSQGPGATTNEKLFF

J: TRBJ1-4
size: -
V: TRBV7-9
D: -
length: 14
DNA: TGTGCCAGCACCCCGTCGGGGGATAGGGAAAAACTGTTTTTT
CDR3: CASTPSGDREKLFF